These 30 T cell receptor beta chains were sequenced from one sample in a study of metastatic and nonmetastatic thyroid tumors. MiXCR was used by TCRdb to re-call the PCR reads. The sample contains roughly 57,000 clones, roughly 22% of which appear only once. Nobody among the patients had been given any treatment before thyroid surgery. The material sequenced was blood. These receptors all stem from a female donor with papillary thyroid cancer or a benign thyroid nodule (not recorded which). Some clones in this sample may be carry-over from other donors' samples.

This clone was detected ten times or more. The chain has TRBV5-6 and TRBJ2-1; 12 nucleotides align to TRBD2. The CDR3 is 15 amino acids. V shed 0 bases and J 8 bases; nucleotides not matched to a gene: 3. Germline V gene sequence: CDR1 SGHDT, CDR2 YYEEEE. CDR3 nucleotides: TGTGCCAGCAGCTTGGGACTAGCGGGAGAGTATGAGCAGTTCTTC. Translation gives CASSLGLAGEYEQFF.

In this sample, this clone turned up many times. As DNA, the CDR3 is TGTGCCAGCAGCCACCGGGTGTTAGCGGGAGGAGGTGCCTACGAGCAGTACTTC. Protein: CASSHRVLAGGGAYEQYF. This chain links TRBV6-2 or TRBV6-3 with TRBJ2-7, with 10 bases identical to TRBD2. After removal of 6 bases from V and 2 bases from J, the junction contained 16 bases not matched to a gene. Germline CDR1 reads MNHEY; CDR2 reads SVGEGT. This CDR3 is 18 amino acids long.

This chain's CDR3 is CASSLGSDYGELFF. The CDR3 nucleotides are TGTGCCAGCAGTTTAGGATCAGATTACGGGGAGCTGTTTTTT. V is TRBV27 and J is TRBJ2-2; D call uncertain. The ends were cut back, 2 bases at V and 7 bases at J, with 11 bases in the middle. Germline V lookup: CDR1 MNHEY, CDR2 SMNVEV (reference sequence). The CDR3 is 14 residues long.

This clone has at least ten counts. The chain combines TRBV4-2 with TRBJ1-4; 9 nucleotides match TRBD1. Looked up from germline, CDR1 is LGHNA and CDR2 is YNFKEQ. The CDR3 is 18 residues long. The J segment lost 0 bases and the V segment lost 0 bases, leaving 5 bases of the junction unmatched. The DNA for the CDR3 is TGTGCCAGCAGCCAAGAGGCGGGACAGGGTGCAACTAATGAAAAACTGTTTTTT. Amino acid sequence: CASSQEAGQGATNEKLFF.

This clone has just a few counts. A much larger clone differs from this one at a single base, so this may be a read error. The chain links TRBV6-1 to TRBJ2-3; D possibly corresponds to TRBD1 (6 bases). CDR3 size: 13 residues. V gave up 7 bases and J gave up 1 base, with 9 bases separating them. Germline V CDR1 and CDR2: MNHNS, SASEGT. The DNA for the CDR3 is TGTGCCAGCATAGCAGGGGGCACAGATACGCAGTATTTT. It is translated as CASIAGGTDTQYF.

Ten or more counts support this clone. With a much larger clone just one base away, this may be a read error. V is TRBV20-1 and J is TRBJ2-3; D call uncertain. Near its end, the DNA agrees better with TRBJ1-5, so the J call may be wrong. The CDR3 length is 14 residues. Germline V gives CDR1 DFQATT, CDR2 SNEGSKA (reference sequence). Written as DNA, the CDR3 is TGCAGTGCTAGTTGGAGGATGGTCACAGATACGCAGCATTTT. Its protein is CSASWRMVTDTQHF.

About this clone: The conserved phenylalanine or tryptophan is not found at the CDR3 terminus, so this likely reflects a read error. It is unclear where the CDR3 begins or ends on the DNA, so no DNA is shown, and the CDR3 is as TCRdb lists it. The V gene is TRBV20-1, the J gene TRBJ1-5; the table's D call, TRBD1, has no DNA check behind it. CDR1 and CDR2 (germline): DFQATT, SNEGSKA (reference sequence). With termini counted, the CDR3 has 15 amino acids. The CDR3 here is CSARDPGQGNQPHHL.

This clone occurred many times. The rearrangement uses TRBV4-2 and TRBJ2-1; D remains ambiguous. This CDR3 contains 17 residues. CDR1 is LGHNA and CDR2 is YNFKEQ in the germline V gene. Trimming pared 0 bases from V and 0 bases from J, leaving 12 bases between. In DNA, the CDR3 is TGTGCCAGCAGCCAAGACGATTCTGCTAGCTCCTACAATGAGCAGTTCTTC. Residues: CASSQDDSASSYNEQFF.

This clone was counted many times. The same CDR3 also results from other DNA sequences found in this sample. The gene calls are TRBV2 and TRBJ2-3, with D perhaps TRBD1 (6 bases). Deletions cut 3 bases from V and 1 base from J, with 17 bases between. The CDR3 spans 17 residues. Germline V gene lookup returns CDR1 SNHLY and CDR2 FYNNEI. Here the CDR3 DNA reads TGTGCCAGCAGTGACCCCGGAGTTGGGGGCCGCACAGATACGCAGTATTTT. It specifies CASSDPGVGGRTDTQYF. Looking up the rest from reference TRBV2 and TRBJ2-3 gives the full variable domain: EPEVTQTPSHQVTQMGQEVILRCVPISNHLYFYWYRQILGQKVEFLVSFYNNEISEKSEIFDDQFSVERPDGSNFTLKIRSTKLEDSAMYFCASSDPGVGGRTDTQYFGPGTRLTVL.

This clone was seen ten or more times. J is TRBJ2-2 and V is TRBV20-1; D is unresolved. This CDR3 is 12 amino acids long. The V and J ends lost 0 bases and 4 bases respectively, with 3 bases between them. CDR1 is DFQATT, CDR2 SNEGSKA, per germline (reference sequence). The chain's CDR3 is CSARDVTGELFF. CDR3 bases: TGCAGTGCTAGAGATGTCACCGGGGAGCTGTTTTTT.

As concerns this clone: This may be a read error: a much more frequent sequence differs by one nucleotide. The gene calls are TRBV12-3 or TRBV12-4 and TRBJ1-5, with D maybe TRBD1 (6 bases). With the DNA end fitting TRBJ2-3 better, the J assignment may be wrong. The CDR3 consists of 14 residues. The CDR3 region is CASSPTGRNQPQYF. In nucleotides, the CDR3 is TGTGCCAGCAGCCCCACAGGGCGCAATCAGCCCCAGTATTTT.

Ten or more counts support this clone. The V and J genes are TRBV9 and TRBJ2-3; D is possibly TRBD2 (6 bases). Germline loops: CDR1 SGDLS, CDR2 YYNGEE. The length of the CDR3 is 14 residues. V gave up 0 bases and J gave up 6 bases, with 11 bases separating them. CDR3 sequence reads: CASSVATSPDTQYF. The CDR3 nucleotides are TGTGCCAGCAGCGTAGCTACTAGCCCCGATACGCAGTATTTT.

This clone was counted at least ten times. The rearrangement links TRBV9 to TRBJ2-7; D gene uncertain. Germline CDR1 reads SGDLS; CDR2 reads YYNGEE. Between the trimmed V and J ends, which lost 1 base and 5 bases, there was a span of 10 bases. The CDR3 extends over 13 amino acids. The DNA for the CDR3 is TGTGCCAGCAGCGTACGTAGCTTCCACGAGCAGTACTTC. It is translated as CASSVRSFHEQYF.

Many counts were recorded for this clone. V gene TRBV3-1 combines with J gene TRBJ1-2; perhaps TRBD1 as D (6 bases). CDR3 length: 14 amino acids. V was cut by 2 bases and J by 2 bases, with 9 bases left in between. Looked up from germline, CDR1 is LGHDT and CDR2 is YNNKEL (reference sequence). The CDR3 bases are TGTGCCAGCAGCCAATCTGACAGGAACTATGGCTACACCTTC. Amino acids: CASSQSDRNYGYTF.

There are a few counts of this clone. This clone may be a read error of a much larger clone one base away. The CDR3 is CAISGTWQETQYF. The CDR3 DNA is TGTGCCATCAGTGGGACATGGCAAGAGACCCAGTACTTC. V and J are TRBV10-3 and TRBJ2-5; perhaps TRBD1 as D (5 bases). Per the germline V gene, CDR1 is ENHRY and CDR2 is SYGVKD. This CDR3 has 13 residues. V was shortened by 4 bases and J by 2 bases, with 8 bases between the two germline ends.

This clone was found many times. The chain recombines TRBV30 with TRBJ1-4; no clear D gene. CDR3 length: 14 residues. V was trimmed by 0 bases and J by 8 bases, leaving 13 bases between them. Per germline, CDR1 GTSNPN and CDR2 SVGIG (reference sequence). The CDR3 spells CAWSVSVEGEKLFF. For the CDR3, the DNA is TGTGCCTGGAGTGTATCGGTCGAGGGAGAAAAACTGTTTTTT.

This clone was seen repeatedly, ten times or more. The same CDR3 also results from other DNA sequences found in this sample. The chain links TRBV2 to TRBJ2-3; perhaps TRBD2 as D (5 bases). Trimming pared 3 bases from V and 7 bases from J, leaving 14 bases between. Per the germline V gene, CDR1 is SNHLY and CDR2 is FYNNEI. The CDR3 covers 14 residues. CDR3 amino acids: CASSDATRGNTQYF. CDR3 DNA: TGTGCCAGCAGTGATGCGACGAGAGGGAATACGCAGTATTTT.

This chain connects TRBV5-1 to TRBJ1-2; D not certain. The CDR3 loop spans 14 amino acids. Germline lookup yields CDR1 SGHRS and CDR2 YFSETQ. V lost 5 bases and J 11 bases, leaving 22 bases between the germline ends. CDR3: CASRREIMDEGYTF. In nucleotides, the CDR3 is TGCGCCAGCAGACGTGAAATTATGGACGAGGGATACACCTTC.

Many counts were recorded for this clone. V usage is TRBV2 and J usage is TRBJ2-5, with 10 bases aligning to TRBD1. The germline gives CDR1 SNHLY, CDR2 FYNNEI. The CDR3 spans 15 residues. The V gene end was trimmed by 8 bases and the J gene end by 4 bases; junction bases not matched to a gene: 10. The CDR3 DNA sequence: TGTGCCAGCGGTGTGACAGGGGGCCTTTTAGAGACCCAGTACTTC. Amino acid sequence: CASGVTGGLLETQYF.

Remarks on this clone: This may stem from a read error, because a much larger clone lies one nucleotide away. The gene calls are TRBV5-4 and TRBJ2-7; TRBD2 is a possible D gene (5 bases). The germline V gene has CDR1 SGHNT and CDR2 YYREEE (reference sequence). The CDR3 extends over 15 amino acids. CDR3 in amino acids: CANSLFRGSSYEQYF. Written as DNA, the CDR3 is TGTGCCAACAGCTTATTTCGCGGGTCCTCCTACGAGCAGTACTTC.

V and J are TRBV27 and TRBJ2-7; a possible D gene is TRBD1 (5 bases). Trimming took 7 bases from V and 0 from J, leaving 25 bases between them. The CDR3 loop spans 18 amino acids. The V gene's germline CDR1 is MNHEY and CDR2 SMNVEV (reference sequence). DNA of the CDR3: TGTGCCAGCATCTCAACTACTTACAGGAGCAGTTTCTCCTACGAGCAGTACTTC. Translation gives CASISTTYRSSFSYEQYF.

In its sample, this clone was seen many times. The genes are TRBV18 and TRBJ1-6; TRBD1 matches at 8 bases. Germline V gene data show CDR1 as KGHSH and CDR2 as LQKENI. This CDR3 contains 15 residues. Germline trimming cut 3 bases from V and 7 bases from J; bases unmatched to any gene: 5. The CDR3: CASSPRQGFNSPLHF. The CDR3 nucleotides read TGTGCCAGCTCACCCCGACAGGGGTTCAATTCACCCCTCCACTTT.

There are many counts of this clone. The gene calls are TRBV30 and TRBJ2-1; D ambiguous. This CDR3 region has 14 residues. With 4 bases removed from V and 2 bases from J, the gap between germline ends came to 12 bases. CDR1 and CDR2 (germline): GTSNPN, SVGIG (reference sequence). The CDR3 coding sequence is TGTGCCTGGAAACTGTCTCTAGCCTACAATGAGCAGTTCTTC. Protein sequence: CAWKLSLAYNEQFF. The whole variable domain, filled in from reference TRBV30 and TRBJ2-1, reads SQTIHQWPATLVQPVGSPLSLECTVEGTSNPNLYWYRQAAGRGLQLLFYSVGIGQISSEVPQNLSASRPQDRQFILSSKKLLLSDSGFYLCAWKLSLAYNEQFFGPGTRLTVL.

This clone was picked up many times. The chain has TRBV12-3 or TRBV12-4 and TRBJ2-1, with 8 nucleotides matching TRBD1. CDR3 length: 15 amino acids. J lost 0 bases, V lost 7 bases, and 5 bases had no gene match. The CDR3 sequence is CASMVTGVSYNEQFF. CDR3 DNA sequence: TGTGCCAGCATGGTGACAGGGGTCTCCTACAATGAGCAGTTCTTC.

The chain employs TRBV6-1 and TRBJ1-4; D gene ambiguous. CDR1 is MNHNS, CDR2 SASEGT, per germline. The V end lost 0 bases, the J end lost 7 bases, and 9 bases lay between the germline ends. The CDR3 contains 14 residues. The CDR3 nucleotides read TGTGCCAGCAGTGAAGCGCCGGTTACTGAAAAACTGTTTTTT. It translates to CASSEAPVTEKLFF.

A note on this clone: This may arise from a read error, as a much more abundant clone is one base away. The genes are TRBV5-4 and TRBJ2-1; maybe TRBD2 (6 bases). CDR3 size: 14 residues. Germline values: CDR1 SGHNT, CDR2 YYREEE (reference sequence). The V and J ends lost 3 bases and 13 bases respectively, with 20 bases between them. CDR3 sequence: CASSSGGGSGDQFF. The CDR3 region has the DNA TGTGCCAGCAGCTCCGGGGGTGGGAGTGGTGATCAGTTCTTC.

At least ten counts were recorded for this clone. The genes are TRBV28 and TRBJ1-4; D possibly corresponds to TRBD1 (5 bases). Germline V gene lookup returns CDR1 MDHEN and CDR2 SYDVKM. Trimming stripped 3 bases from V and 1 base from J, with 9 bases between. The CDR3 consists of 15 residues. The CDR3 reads CASSLDQGTNEKLFF. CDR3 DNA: TGTGCCAGCAGTTTGGATCAGGGAACTAATGAAAAACTGTTTTTT.

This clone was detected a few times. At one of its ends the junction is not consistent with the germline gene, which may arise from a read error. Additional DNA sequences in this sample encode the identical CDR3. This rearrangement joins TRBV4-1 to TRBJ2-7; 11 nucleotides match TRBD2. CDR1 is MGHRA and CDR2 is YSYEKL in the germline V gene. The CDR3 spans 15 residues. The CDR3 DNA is TGCGCTAGCAGCCAAGAGCCACTAGCGGGAGTCGAACAGTACTTC. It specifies CASSQEPLAGVEQYF.

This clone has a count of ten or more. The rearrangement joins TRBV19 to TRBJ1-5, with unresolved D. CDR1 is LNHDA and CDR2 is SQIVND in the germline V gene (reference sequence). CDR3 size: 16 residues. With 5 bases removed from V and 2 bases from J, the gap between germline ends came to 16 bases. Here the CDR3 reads CASSPIHLDGNQPQHF. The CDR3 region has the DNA TGTGCCAGTAGTCCCATCCACCTGGATGGCAATCAGCCCCAGCATTTT.

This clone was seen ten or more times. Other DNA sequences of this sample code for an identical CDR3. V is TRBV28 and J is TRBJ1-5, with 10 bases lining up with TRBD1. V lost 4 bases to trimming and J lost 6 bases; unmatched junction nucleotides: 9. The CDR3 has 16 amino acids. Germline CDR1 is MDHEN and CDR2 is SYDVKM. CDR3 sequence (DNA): TGTGCCAGCAGTTCGACGGGACAGGGGAAGGGTCAGCCCCAGCATTTT. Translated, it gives CASSSTGQGKGQPQHF. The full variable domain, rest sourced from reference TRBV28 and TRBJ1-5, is DVKVTQSSRYLVKRTGEKVFLECVQDMDHENMFWYRQDPGLGLRLIYFSYDVKMKEKGDIPEGYSVSREKKERFSLILESASTNQTSMYLCASSSTGQGKGQPQHFGDGTRLSIL.